This T cell receptor beta chain was sequenced during a study of CXCR3-negative and CXCR3-positive naive CD8 T cells. UMI-labeled 5' RACE TRB cDNA libraries were prepared from the cells. From the 5' RACE reads, TCRdb lists one entry per CDR3 protein and no DNA. The sample has some 85,000 distinct CDR3 sequences; the top ten hold around 0.53%. In the case of this clonotype: What it binds is not known.

General study points: TRB CDR3s of CXCR3-positive naive cells were more hydrophobic than those of CXCR3-negative naive cells.

CDR1 and CDR2 (germline): SGHAT, FQNNGV. The CDR3 consists of 13 residues. At 300,000 cells each, triplicate sorts were carried out for each CD8+ T cell subset. By phenotype, naive CD8+ T cells were CD45RO-CCR7+CD27+CD95-. What was sequenced was naive CXCR3+ CD8+ T cells from blood. The subset is: CD45RO-CCR7+CD27+CD95- naive CD8+ T cells expressing CXCR3 (TNR3+). The chain employs TRBV11-2 and TRBJ1-1. This clonotype was obtained from a human donor in good health. Some clones in this sample may be carry-over from other donors' samples. The CDR3 sequence: CASSLVTNTEAFF.